The 9 T cell receptor beta chains below come from one sample, sequenced in a study of cytomegalovirus exposure and HLA in healthy donors. The primer mix had 60 Vbeta and 13 Jbeta primers. The protocol was immunoSEQ multiplex PCR, while the TCRdb copy is restricted to in-frame clones and leaves out a portion. This table holds some 130,000 clones, 80% found once. The sequencing input was PBMCs. The receptors derive from a man younger than 40 in good health and CMV-seronegative.

The chain recombines TRBV6-5 with TRBJ1-1, with unresolved D. This CDR3 region has 15 residues. CDR1 and CDR2 from the germline V gene are MNHEY and SVGAGI. Trimming stripped 6 bases from V and 0 bases from J, with 14 bases between. CDR3 sequence reads: CASRPRSFMNTEAFF. The CDR3 DNA is TGTGCCAGCAGGCCGAGGAGTTTTATGAACACTGAAGCTTTCTTT.

This clone appeared a single time. The V gene is TRBV5-1, the J gene TRBJ1-2; D is undetermined. The V and J ends lost 4 bases and 6 bases respectively, with 22 bases between them. This CDR3 is 16 amino acids long. Germline V gene sequence: CDR1 SGHRS, CDR2 YFSETQ. The CDR3 coding sequence is TGCGCCAGCAGCATGGAGGCTTACGACTTTCGGGATGGCTACACCTTC. This gives the protein CASSMEAYDFRDGYTF.

The V call is TRBV6-1, the J call TRBJ1-2, with D tentatively TRBD1 (6 bases). Germline loops: CDR1 MNHNS, CDR2 SASEGT. With 2 bases removed from V and 8 bases from J, the gap between germline ends came to 18 bases. The CDR3 covers 15 residues. CDR3 coding DNA: TGTGCCAGCAGTGAATGGCCAGGGGTCGGGGAAGGCTACACCTTC. Amino acids: CASSEWPGVGEGYTF.

The CDR3 region has the DNA TGTGCCAGCAGCGTAACAGTATACGGCTACACCTTC. Encoded protein: CASSVTVYGYTF. The chain employs TRBV7-9 and TRBJ1-2; unclear D gene. The length of the CDR3 is 12 residues. The V and J ends lost 5 bases and 8 bases respectively, with 12 bases between them. The germline V gene has CDR1 SEHNR and CDR2 FQNEAQ (reference sequence). The entire variable domain, with the rest obtained from reference TRBV7-9 and TRBJ1-2, is as follows: DTGVSQNPRHKITKRGQNVTFRCDPISEHNRLYWYRQTLGQGPEFLTYFQNEAQLEKSRLLSDRFSAERPKGSFSTLEIQRTEQGDSAMYLCASSVTVYGYTFGSGTRLTVV.

CDR3 DNA: TGTGCCAGCAGTCCCCCAGAACCGGGAAACACCATATATTTT. Translating gives CASSPPEPGNTIYF. This chain connects TRBV28 to TRBJ1-3; D is unclear. The CDR3 has 14 residues. V was clipped by 5 bases and J by 4 bases, with 12 bases between them. Germline V CDR1 and CDR2: MDHEN, SYDVKM.

The chain links TRBV6-5 to TRBJ1-5; 11 nucleotides line up with TRBD1. The germline CDR1 and CDR2 sequences are MNHEY and SVGAGI. This CDR3 is 14 amino acids long. Trimming at V came to 6 bases and at J to 7 bases, leaving 5 bases not matched to a gene. Here the CDR3 reads CASSQGQGVQPQHF. CDR3 coding DNA: TGTGCCAGCAGCCAGGGACAGGGGGTCCAGCCCCAGCATTTT.

The chain couples TRBV7-2 to TRBJ1-1, with 10 bases aligning to TRBD1. The length of the CDR3 is 15 residues. Trimming at V came to 2 bases and at J to 5 bases, leaving 5 bases not matched to a gene. CDR1 SGHTA and CDR2 FQGNSA come from the germline V gene. The CDR3 here is CASSLRQGATTEAFF. CDR3 sequence (DNA): TGTGCCAGCAGCTTAAGACAGGGGGCGACGACTGAAGCTTTCTTT.

The chain links TRBV4-1 to TRBJ2-5, with D maybe TRBD2 (5 bases). The length of the CDR3 is 16 residues. Looked up from germline, CDR1 is MGHRA and CDR2 is YSYEKL. Trimming left V 4 bases short and J 9 bases short, with 24 bases between. The CDR3 nucleotides read TGCGCCAGCAGCCCCAGTACCACGACTACCCGGGCAGCCCAGTACTTC. This sequence encodes CASSPSTTTTRAAQYF.

J is TRBJ2-1 and V is TRBV11-3; D remains unclear. Germline V gene data show CDR1 as SGHNT and CDR2 as YENEEA. The CDR3 has 12 amino acids. V lost 0 bases to trimming and J lost 12 bases, with 9 bases between them. CDR3 DNA sequence: TGTGCCAGCAGCTTAGACCGTAGTCGGCAGTTCTTC. Amino acid sequence: CASSLDRSRQFF.